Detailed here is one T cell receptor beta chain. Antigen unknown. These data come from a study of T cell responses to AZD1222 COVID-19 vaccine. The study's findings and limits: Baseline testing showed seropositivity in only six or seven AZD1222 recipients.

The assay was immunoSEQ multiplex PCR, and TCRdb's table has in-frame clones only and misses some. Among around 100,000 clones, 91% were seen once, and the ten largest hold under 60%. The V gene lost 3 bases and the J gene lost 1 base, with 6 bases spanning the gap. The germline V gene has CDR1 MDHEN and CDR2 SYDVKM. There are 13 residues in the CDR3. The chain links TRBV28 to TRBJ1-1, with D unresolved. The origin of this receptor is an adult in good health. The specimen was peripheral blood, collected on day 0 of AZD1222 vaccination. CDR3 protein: CASSLVTNTEAFF. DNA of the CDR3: TGTGCCAGCAGTTTGGTCACGAACACTGAAGCTTTCTTT.